The 22 T cell receptor beta chains below come from one sample, sequenced in a study of siplizumab effects on memory and regulatory T cells. Sequenced by immunoSEQ multiplex PCR; TCRdb stores in-frame clones only, minus some. The table has about 110,000 clones, around 90% seen once; the top ten hold under 1.5%. Sequenced sample: CD4+ T cells sorted from blood. These receptors were taken from a human donor in good health.

A single count supports this clone. This chain connects TRBV5-1 to TRBJ2-7; 9 nucleotides agree with TRBD1. This CDR3 spans 14 amino acids. Trimming took 4 bases from V and 3 from J; bases not matched to a gene: 5. Germline CDR1 SGHRS, CDR2 YFSETQ. As DNA, the CDR3 is TGCGCCAGCAGCCCACAGGGGGCCGGCTACGAGCAGTACTTC. Its protein is CASSPQGAGYEQYF.

This chain links TRBV18 with TRBJ1-1, with D uncertain. CDR1 is KGHSH, CDR2 LQKENI, per germline. The V and J ends lost 2 bases and 1 base respectively, with 8 bases between them. This CDR3 is built from 14 residues. The DNA of the CDR3 is TGTGCCAGCTCACCAGGTTCGAAGAACACTGAAGCTTTCTTT. Protein product: CASSPGSKNTEAFF.

The chain is built from TRBV6-5 and TRBJ2-7; 8 bases line up with TRBD2. CDR3 size: 15 residues. Per the germline V gene, CDR1 is MNHEY and CDR2 is SVGAGI. Germline trimming cut 2 bases from V and 2 bases from J; bases unmatched to any gene: 5. The CDR3 is CASSYGGLGTYEQYF. As DNA, the CDR3 is TGTGCCAGCAGTTACGGGGGACTAGGAACCTACGAGCAGTACTTC.

A word on this clone: This sample includes further DNA sequences coding for the same CDR3. CDR3 in DNA: TGTGCCAGCAGACAAGGGGGCGCTGGGGCCAACGTCCTGACTTTC. Translation gives CASRQGGAGANVLTF. This rearrangement joins TRBV28 to TRBJ2-6; 7 bases match TRBD1. CDR3 size: 15 residues. Germline CDR1 MDHEN, CDR2 SYDVKM. V trimming: 6 bases; J trimming: 2 bases; junction bases outside the gene matches: 4.

The CDR3 protein is CASSRPGLAGVDTQYF. The CDR3 DNA follows: TGTGCCAGCTCACGCCCGGGACTAGCGGGAGTGGATACGCAGTATTTT. J is TRBJ2-3 and V is TRBV18; 14 bases match TRBD2. Germline V lookup: CDR1 KGHSH, CDR2 LQKENI. CDR3 length: 16 amino acids. The V segment lost 4 bases and the J segment 6 bases; nucleotides outside the gene matches: 6.

V gene TRBV15 combines with J gene TRBJ1-2, with 7 bases fitting TRBD1. J gave up 0 bases and V 3 bases, and 10 bases lay outside the gene matches. The CDR3 is made up of 17 amino acids. In germline, CDR1 is LNHNV, CDR2 YYDKDF (reference sequence). The CDR3 DNA reads TGTGCCACCAGCAGTGGTGGGACAGTCAGAGCTAACTATGGCTACACCTTC. Its translation: CATSSGGTVRANYGYTF.

This clone was detected a few times. The chain joins TRBV7-3 to TRBJ2-1; D remains unclear. Trimming removed 5 bases from V and 7 bases from J, with 12 bases in between. This CDR3 is 13 amino acids long. CDR1 is SGHTA, CDR2 FQGTGA, per germline. CDR3 DNA sequence: TGTGCCAGCAGCCCAAACCGACCAAATGAGCAGTTCTTC. It yields the protein CASSPNRPNEQFF. Looking up the rest from reference TRBV7-3 and TRBJ2-1 gives the full variable domain: GAGVSQTPSNKVTEKGKYVELRCDPISGHTALYWYRQSLGQGPEFLIYFQGTGAADDSGLPNDRFFAVRPEGSVSTLKIQRTERGDSAVYLCASSPNRPNEQFFGPGTRLTVL.

The chain has TRBV11-2 and TRBJ1-1; 7 nucleotides match TRBD1. V was clipped by 1 base and J by 6 bases; unmatched bases: 8. The CDR3 is 15 amino acids. Germline CDR1 SGHAT, CDR2 FQNNGV. The chain's CDR3 is CASSLVWEGAPEAFF. Here the CDR3 DNA reads TGTGCCAGCAGCTTAGTATGGGAGGGGGCACCTGAAGCTTTCTTT.

CDR3 residues: CASSDSGTGGYTF. Here the CDR3 DNA reads TGTGCCAGTAGTGACAGCGGTACGGGCGGCTACACCTTC. The chain recombines TRBV19 with TRBJ1-2; D is perhaps TRBD1 (5 bases). Trimming took 5 bases from V and 8 from J, leaving 15 bases between them. Germline CDR1 LNHDA, CDR2 SQIVND (reference sequence). CDR3 size: 13 residues. The variable domain in full, with the rest retrieved from reference TRBV19 and TRBJ1-2, is DGGITQSPKYLFRKEGQNVTLSCEQNLNHDAMYWYRQDPGQGLRLIYYSQIVNDFQKGDIAEGYSVSREKKESFPLTVTSAQKNPTAFYLCASSDSGTGGYTFGSGTRLTVV.

The chain carries TRBV6-1 and TRBJ1-5; D is possibly TRBD1 (6 bases). The CDR3 extends over 19 amino acids. CDR1 and CDR2 from the germline V gene are MNHNS and SASEGT. Trimming shortened V by 2 bases and J by 4 bases, and 24 bases separated the two germline ends. The CDR3 DNA is TGTGCCAGCAGTGAAATTACCTGGTTTGTCGACAGGAGGAATCAGCCCCAGCATTTT. This encodes CASSEITWFVDRRNQPQHF.

This chain connects TRBV27 to TRBJ2-3; D is ambiguous. Germline CDR1 is MNHEY and CDR2 is SMNVEV (reference sequence). Trimming left V 5 bases short and J 3 bases short, with 6 bases between. The CDR3 is made up of 12 amino acids. The CDR3 sequence: CASSTLTDTQYF. The CDR3 bases are TGTGCCAGCAGTACATTGACAGATACGCAGTATTTT.

This CDR3 reads CASSKDCSRVGGYGYTF. The CDR3 DNA reads as TGTGCCAGCAGCAAAGACTGTTCTAGGGTTGGAGGCTATGGCTACACCTTC. This sequence joins TRBV21-1 and TRBJ1-2. TRBV21-1 constitutes a pseudogene. The CDR3 is made up of 17 amino acids.

The genes are TRBV29-1 and TRBJ2-7; D may be TRBD1 (6 bases). The CDR3 sequence is 15 residues long. The V gene lost 2 bases and the J gene lost 3 bases, with 17 bases spanning the gap. The germline CDR1 and CDR2 sequences are SQVTM and ANQGSEA. CDR3 region: CSVELQQGSDYEQYF. DNA of the CDR3: TGCAGCGTTGAACTGCAACAGGGAAGCGACTACGAGCAGTACTTC.

J is TRBJ2-1 and V is TRBV15; no firm D call. Germline CDR1 LNHNV, CDR2 YYDKDF (reference sequence). The ends were cut back, 4 bases at V and 10 bases at J, with 17 bases in the middle. The CDR3 covers 14 residues. CDR3 in DNA: TGTGCCACCAGCACACGGTTGGGTGGAGCCGAGCAGTTCTTC. Amino acids: CATSTRLGGAEQFF.

The chain employs TRBV4-2 and TRBJ2-6; D not resolved. The CDR3 extends over 15 amino acids. CDR1 and CDR2 from the germline V gene are LGHNA and YNFKEQ. V was pared by 1 base and J by 4 bases, with 8 bases between. The CDR3 DNA is TGTGCCAGCAGCCAAGGCCTGGGGGGGGCCAACGTCCTGACTTTC. This codes for CASSQGLGGANVLTF.

The chain uses TRBV7-6 and TRBJ2-5; perhaps TRBD1 as D (6 bases). From germline, CDR1 is SGHVS and CDR2 FNYEAQ. This CDR3 is 13 amino acids long. V was shortened by 5 bases and J by 3 bases, with 10 bases between the two germline ends. CDR3 in amino acids: CASSPGQKETQYF. The CDR3 coding sequence is TGTGCCAGCAGCCCAGGACAGAAAGAGACCCAGTACTTC. Using reference TRBV7-6 and TRBJ2-5 for the parts outside the CDR3, the full variable domain is GAGVSQSPRYKVTKRGQDVALRCDPISGHVSLYWYRQALGQGPEFLTYFNYEAQQDKSGLPNDRFSAERPEGSISTLTIQRTEQRDSAMYRCASSPGQKETQYFGPGTRLLVL.

This sequence joins TRBV6-1 and TRBJ2-7; the match to TRBD2 covers 8 bases. The V gene end was trimmed by 1 base and the J gene end by 4 bases; junction bases not matched to a gene: 6. Germline values: CDR1 MNHNS, CDR2 SASEGT. The CDR3 extends over 15 amino acids. CDR3 residues: CASSEVGLGGYEQYF. The CDR3 DNA reads TGTGCCAGCAGTGAAGTGGGACTAGGGGGGTACGAGCAGTACTTC.

The rearrangement links TRBV7-9 to TRBJ2-7; perhaps TRBD2 as D (5 bases). V was trimmed by 1 base and J by 5 bases, leaving 9 bases between them. This CDR3 is built from 13 residues. CDR1 is SEHNR and CDR2 is FQNEAQ in the germline V gene (reference sequence). The CDR3 coding sequence is TGTGCCAGCAGCTTAGACGGAGGTAACGAGCAGTACTTC. This sequence encodes CASSLDGGNEQYF. Drawing the rest from reference TRBV7-9 and TRBJ2-7, the complete variable domain is DTGVSQNPRHKITKRGQNVTFRCDPISEHNRLYWYRQTLGQGPEFLTYFQNEAQLEKSRLLSDRFSAERPKGSFSTLEIQRTEQGDSAMYLCASSLDGGNEQYFGPGTRLTVT.

Only a few counts were recorded for this clone. V gene TRBV6-1 combines with J gene TRBJ2-7, with D uncertain. Per germline, CDR1 MNHNS and CDR2 SASEGT. The CDR3 loop spans 12 amino acids. V lost 6 bases and J 3 bases, leaving 9 bases between the germline ends. CDR3 loop: CASSPTDYEQYF. The CDR3 DNA sequence: TGTGCCAGCAGCCCAACAGACTACGAGCAGTACTTC.

The chain couples TRBV18 to TRBJ2-3, with 7 bases fitting TRBD2. CDR1 is KGHSH, CDR2 LQKENI, per germline. Trimming cost V 0 bases and J 3 bases; bases outside gene matches: 9. This CDR3 is built from 17 residues. CDR3 in amino acids: CASSPPGVAGVTDTQYF. CDR3 in DNA: TGTGCCAGCTCACCACCAGGAGTGGCGGGAGTAACAGATACGCAGTATTTT.

V gene TRBV28 combines with J gene TRBJ2-3; no firm D call. The CDR3 sequence is 17 residues long. Germline CDR1 and CDR2: MDHEN and SYDVKM. The ends were cut back, 0 bases at V and 7 bases at J, with 20 bases in the middle. CDR3 nucleotide sequence: TGTGCCAGCAGTTTATGGGGCGTACCCGAAAGGGTTTATACGCAGTATTTT. Its protein is CASSLWGVPERVYTQYF.

This clone was detected a few times. This chain connects TRBV19 to TRBJ1-1; TRBD1 is a possible D gene (6 bases). Germline V gives CDR1 LNHDA, CDR2 SQIVND (reference sequence). The CDR3 is made up of 13 amino acids. Trimming removed 7 bases at V and 1 base at J, with 10 bases between. CDR3 nucleotides: TGTGCCAGTACCTTGGACAGGAACACTGAAGCTTTCTTT. Its protein product is CASTLDRNTEAFF.